Below, one T cell receptor (beta chain) is given with its context. This sample is part of a study of shared clonotypes between healthy human individuals. The overall study: There were three CD4 naive, three CD4 memory, two CD8 naive and one CD8 memory plates per donor.

CDR3 length: 16 amino acids. Germline lookup yields CDR1 SGHNT and CDR2 YYREEE (reference sequence). The ends lost 4 bases at V and 2 bases at J; junction bases unmatched: 5. An approximately 180 ng quantity of DNA, roughly 32,000 T cell genomes, went into the sorted-subset replicate PCRs. This table comes from immunoSEQ multiplex PCR, and its TCRdb copy is limited to in-frame clones, with some not included. In the table there are 2 million to 2.5 million clones, about 90% of which are singletons. Within Nashville, Tennessee resided all donors, each a Caucasian adult. This receptor was taken from a man younger than 35 in good health. Some clones in this sample may be carry-over from other donors' samples. This chain connects TRBV5-4 to TRBJ2-3, with 12 bases fitting TRBD2. Material: naive CD4+ T cells from PBMCs. As to subset: CD45RA+ positively selected. The CDR3 sequence: CASSHGLAGSTDTQYF. CDR3 bases: TGTGCCAGCAGCCACGGACTAGCGGGGTCCACAGATACGCAGTATTTT.